This entry lists 30 T cell receptor beta chains sequenced from one sample in a study of blood T cell repertoires in COVID-19. Only in-frame clones appear in the TCRdb table, and some are missing; sequencing was by immunoSEQ multiplex PCR. Here the sample spans approximately 120,000 clones, roughly 80% being singletons. The sample taken for sequencing was peripheral blood. The receptors were sampled from a human donor in a cohort sampled during active COVID-19.

The chain uses TRBV19 and TRBJ1-5, with 7 bases fitting TRBD1. Germline V lookup: CDR1 LNHDA, CDR2 SQIVND (reference sequence). The V and J ends lost 7 bases and 3 bases, in that order; junction bases with no gene match: 9. The CDR3 contains 15 residues. The CDR3 DNA reads TGTGCCAGTACCCGAACAGGGGAAGTCAATCAGCCCCAGCATTTT. Protein: CASTRTGEVNQPQHF.

The rearrangement joins TRBV6-5 to TRBJ2-3; no definite D call. Germline assignment: CDR1 MNHEY and CDR2 SVGAGI. V lost 2 bases and J lost 6, with 3 bases in between. The CDR3 totals 11 residues. The CDR3, as DNA: TGTGCCAGCAGTTACCGGGATACGCAGTATTTT. Protein: CASSYRDTQYF.

The rearrangement joins TRBV30 to TRBJ1-6; no definite D call. V lost 2 bases to trimming and J lost 5 bases, with 13 bases between them. In germline, CDR1 is GTSNPN, CDR2 SVGIG (reference sequence). The CDR3 sequence is 15 residues long. CDR3 nucleotides: TGTGCCTGGAGTACGGTGGCGACTCATAATTCACCCCTCCACTTT. This gives the protein CAWSTVATHNSPLHF.

This sequence joins TRBV14 and TRBJ2-7; 11 bases are a match to TRBD1. Per the germline V gene, CDR1 is SGHDN and CDR2 is FVKESK. This CDR3 has 15 amino acids. The J segment lost 3 bases and the V segment lost 3 bases, leaving 4 bases of the junction unmatched. CDR3 DNA: TGTGCCAGCAGCCAGGGACAGGGGGTCGGCTACGAGCAGTACTTC. Protein: CASSQGQGVGYEQYF.

The rearrangement joins TRBV6-1 to TRBJ1-4; TRBD1 matches 8 bases. Losses at the gene ends were 3 bases for V and 11 bases for J; bases not matched to a gene: 5. This CDR3 is built from 13 residues. Germline CDR1 and CDR2: MNHNS and SASEGT. CDR3 region: CASSESTGEKLFF. As DNA, the CDR3 is TGTGCCAGCAGTGAGTCGACAGGGGAGAAACTGTTTTTT.

This clone was seen just once. This chain connects TRBV3-1 (or the pseudogene TRBV3-2) to TRBJ2-7, with TRBD2 matching 13 bases. CDR1 LGHDT and CDR2 YNNKEL come from the germline V gene (reference sequence). This CDR3 comprises 17 residues. V was pared by 1 base and J by 0 bases, with 3 bases of the junction left unmatched. The CDR3 DNA sequence: TGTGCCAGCAGCCAAGGGACTAGCGGGGGCCCCTCCTACGAGCAGTACTTC. Protein sequence: CASSQGTSGGPSYEQYF.

This clone has more than one count but fewer than ten. This chain connects TRBV3-1 (or the pseudogene TRBV3-2) to TRBJ2-7; maybe TRBD2 (6 bases). Trimming removed 3 bases from V and 12 bases from J, with 15 bases in between. Per the germline V gene, CDR1 is LGHDT and CDR2 is YNNKEL (reference sequence). The CDR3 consists of 12 residues. The CDR3 loop reads CASSQEGRTLYF. The DNA of the CDR3 is TGTGCCAGCAGCCAGGAGGGACGTACACTGTACTTC.

The chain uses TRBV7-9 and TRBJ1-3; D not resolved. The CDR3 totals 11 residues. V lost 4 bases to trimming and J lost 4 bases, with 2 bases between them. CDR1 SEHNR and CDR2 FQNEAQ come from the germline V gene (reference sequence). CDR3 bases: TGTGCCAGCAGCTCAGGAAACACCATATATTTT. Residues: CASSSGNTIYF. Combining the CDR3 with reference TRBV7-9 and TRBJ1-3 gives the whole variable domain DTGVSQNPRHKITKRGQNVTFRCDPISEHNRLYWYRQTLGQGPEFLTYFQNEAQLEKSRLLSDRFSAERPKGSFSTLEIQRTEQGDSAMYLCASSSGNTIYFGEGSWLTVV.

The rearrangement links TRBV5-1 to TRBJ2-3; 7 bases are a match to TRBD2. The CDR3 is 16 residues long. Per germline, CDR1 SGHRS and CDR2 YFSETQ. The ends lost 9 bases at V and 1 base at J; junction bases unmatched: 14. The CDR3 sequence: CATRAGNSAGTDTQYF. The CDR3 DNA sequence: TGCGCCACCAGAGCGGGGAACTCCGCGGGCACAGATACGCAGTATTTT.

The table lists this clone with a few counts. The V and J genes are TRBV11-2 and TRBJ2-6; D gene ambiguous. The V and J ends lost 4 bases and 0 bases respectively, with 7 bases between them. CDR1 SGHAT and CDR2 FQNNGV come from the germline V gene. The CDR3 extends over 15 amino acids. The CDR3 DNA sequence: TGTGCCAGCAGCTACACAAACTCTGGGGCCAACGTCCTGACTTTC. The encoded protein is CASSYTNSGANVLTF.

The chain joins TRBV7-2 to TRBJ1-2, with 7 nucleotides matching TRBD1. The V gene end was trimmed by 5 bases and the J gene end by 7 bases; junction bases not matched to a gene: 4. From germline, CDR1 is SGHTA and CDR2 FQGNSA. This CDR3 has 12 amino acids. CDR3 sequence reads: CASSVYRGGYTF. The CDR3 nucleotides read TGTGCCAGCAGCGTATACAGGGGTGGCTACACCTTC.

The V gene is TRBV7-9, the J gene TRBJ2-7, with D maybe TRBD1 (6 bases). The CDR3 is made up of 13 amino acids. The germline V gene has CDR1 SEHNR and CDR2 FQNEAQ (reference sequence). Trimming took 5 bases from V and 2 from J, leaving 10 bases between them. The CDR3 sequence: CASSARQAYEQYF. As DNA, the CDR3 is TGTGCCAGCAGCGCTAGACAGGCCTACGAGCAGTACTTC.

The chain is built from TRBV7-2 and TRBJ2-1; 9 bases line up with TRBD1. After removal of 5 bases from V and 10 bases from J, the junction contained 12 bases not matched to a gene. CDR3 size: 15 residues. Germline CDR1 SGHTA, CDR2 FQGNSA. CDR3 amino acids: CASSETGTGSGEQFF. The CDR3 coding sequence is TGTGCCAGCAGCGAAACCGGGACAGGGTCGGGGGAGCAGTTCTTC.

The rearrangement links TRBV7-2 to TRBJ2-5; 11 bases are shared with TRBD2. The CDR3 totals 14 residues. Germline V gives CDR1 SGHTA, CDR2 FQGNSA. J lost 5 bases, V lost 5 bases, and 4 bases had no gene match. Here the CDR3 reads CASSRSGRGETQYF. CDR3 sequence (DNA): TGTGCCAGCAGCCGTAGCGGGAGGGGGGAGACCCAGTACTTC.

The gene calls are TRBV30 and TRBJ1-2; the match to TRBD1 covers 8 bases. Germline-derived CDR1 and CDR2 are GTSNPN and SVGIG (reference sequence). V was clipped by 6 bases and J by 4 bases; unmatched bases: 10. This CDR3 is built from 14 residues. The CDR3 reads CACFAGGFGYGYTF. In DNA form, the CDR3 reads TGTGCCTGCTTCGCAGGGGGCTTCGGCTATGGCTACACCTTC.

The chain carries TRBV4-3 and TRBJ1-4; 9 positions agree with TRBD1. Per the germline V gene, CDR1 is LGHNA and CDR2 is YSLEER. V dropped 1 base and J dropped 8; count of bases not matched to a gene: 5. The CDR3 is 15 residues long. The CDR3 coding sequence is TGCGCCAGCAGCCAAGCCCCGGGACAGGGCGAAAAACTGTTTTTT. Protein: CASSQAPGQGEKLFF.

This clone was observed a single time. The chain uses TRBV7-8 and TRBJ2-3; 7 bases match TRBD1. The CDR3 spans 15 residues. With V trimmed by 1 base and J by 5 bases, 6 bases remained unmatched. Germline CDR1 is SGHVS and CDR2 is FQNEAQ. The CDR3 loop is CASSLVVQGIDTQYF. The CDR3 DNA sequence: TGTGCCAGCAGCTTAGTTGTACAGGGGATAGATACGCAGTATTTT.

The genes are TRBV21-1 and TRBJ1-5; the table's D call, TRBD1, has no DNA check behind it. TRBV21-1 is a pseudogene segment. This CDR3 is 19 amino acids long. CDR3 loop: CASTPEPTNSGLCNQPQHF. CDR3 DNA: TGTGCCAGCACCCCCGAACCGACCAACTCAGGGTTATGCAATCAGCCCCAGCATTTT.

The gene calls are TRBV15 and TRBJ2-5; 10 bases align to TRBD2. CDR3 length equals 17 residues. The V and J ends lost 4 bases and 0 bases, in that order; junction bases with no gene match: 8. From germline, CDR1 is LNHNV and CDR2 YYDKDF (reference sequence). The CDR3 coding sequence is TGTGCCACCAGCAAACGAACCGGGACTAGCGACCAAGAGACCCAGTACTTC. Amino acid sequence: CATSKRTGTSDQETQYF.

V usage is TRBV7-9 and J usage is TRBJ1-1, with a weak D call TRBD1 (5 bases). This CDR3 is built from 14 residues. Trimming shortened V by 3 bases and J by 1 base, and 9 bases separated the two germline ends. Germline CDR1 and CDR2: SEHNR and FQNEAQ (reference sequence). The CDR3 bases are TGTGCCAGCAGCTTGGCAGGGCGGAACACTGAAGCTTTCTTT. This translates into CASSLAGRNTEAFF.

The chain is built from TRBV18 and TRBJ1-6; D ambiguous. Germline CDR1 is KGHSH and CDR2 is LQKENI. Trimming left V 3 bases short and J 7 bases short, with 16 bases between. The CDR3 length is 16 residues. The CDR3 spells CASSPFSPGENSPLHF. The CDR3 DNA sequence: TGTGCCAGCTCACCGTTTTCTCCCGGAGAAAATTCACCCCTCCACTTT. Full variable domain (remainder filled in from reference TRBV18 and TRBJ1-6): NAGVMQNPRHLVRRRGQEARLRCSPMKGHSHVYWYRQLPEEGLKFMVYLQKENIIDESGMPKERFSAEFPKEGPSILRIQQVVRGDSAAYFCASSPFSPGENSPLHFGNGTRLTVT.

The V call is TRBV10-3, the J call TRBJ2-1; D might be TRBD1 (6 bases). V was shortened by 4 bases and J by 6 bases, with 13 bases between the two germline ends. The CDR3 contains 14 residues. Germline-derived CDR1 and CDR2 are ENHRY and SYGVKD. CDR3 sequence (DNA): TGTGCCATCAGTGGGCAGGGGAAAGGCAATGAGCAGTTCTTC. The encoded protein is CAISGQGKGNEQFF.

The rearrangement links TRBV7-2 to TRBJ2-3; D may be TRBD2 (6 bases). The CDR3 spans 15 residues. Trimming left V 2 bases short and J 2 bases short, with 11 bases between. Germline assignment: CDR1 SGHTA and CDR2 FQGNSA. CDR3 residues: CASSLISGYTDTQYF. The DNA of the CDR3 is TGTGCCAGCAGCTTAATTAGCGGTTACACAGATACGCAGTATTTT.

This clone was recorded a few times. The rearrangement uses TRBV7-6 and TRBJ2-1; 11 bases are a match to TRBD2. The length of the CDR3 is 21 residues. Unmatched junction bases numbered 17, after V lost 4 bases and J lost 0 bases. The germline V gene encodes CDR1 SGHVS and CDR2 FNYEAQ. The CDR3 sequence is CASSSARGLAGGPSSYNEQFF. CDR3 nucleotide sequence: TGTGCCAGCAGCTCCGCGCGGGGGCTAGCGGGGGGACCCAGCTCCTACAATGAGCAGTTCTTC.

This clone was seen just once. The chain links TRBV6-5 to TRBJ2-7; the match to TRBD2 covers 7 bases. The CDR3 spans 14 residues. Unmatched junction bases numbered 3, after V lost 2 bases and J lost 2 bases. Germline CDR1 reads MNHEY; CDR2 reads SVGAGI. Written as DNA, the CDR3 is TGTGCCAGCAGTTACCGGGGAGGGACCTACGAGCAGTACTTC. Its protein is CASSYRGGTYEQYF.

The rearrangement uses TRBV5-1 and TRBJ2-1; a possible D gene is TRBD2 (6 bases). V was pared by 5 bases and J by 7 bases, with 16 bases between. Looked up from germline, CDR1 is SGHRS and CDR2 is YFSETQ. This CDR3 contains 14 residues. The CDR3 loop reads CASSFINRENEQFF. CDR3 DNA: TGCGCCAGCAGTTTTATTAACCGGGAGAATGAGCAGTTCTTC. The whole variable domain, filled in from reference TRBV5-1 and TRBJ2-1, reads KAGVTQTPRYLIKTRGQQVTLSCSPISGHRSVSWYQQTPGQGLQFLFEYFSETQRNKGNFPGRFSGRQFSNSRSEMNVSTLELGDSALYLCASSFINRENEQFFGPGTRLTVL.

The rearrangement links TRBV12-2 to TRBJ2-7; the table names TRBD2, a call not compared with the DNA. TRBV12-2 is a known pseudogene. The CDR3 is made up of 11 amino acids. The CDR3 nucleotides read TGTGCAAGTCGCTTAGCGAGCGAGCAGTACTTC. As protein: CASRLASEQYF.

V usage is TRBV25-1 and J usage is TRBJ2-7; the D is unclear. The V end was cut by 3 bases, the J end by 3 bases, with 6 bases between. The germline CDR1 and CDR2 sequences are MGHDK and SYGVNS. The CDR3 sequence is 12 residues long. CDR3 in amino acids: CASSEVHYEQYF. The CDR3 nucleotides read TGTGCCAGCAGTGAGGTACACTACGAGCAGTACTTC.

This sequence joins TRBV6-5 and TRBJ1-3; TRBD1 might be the D (5 bases). This CDR3 spans 13 amino acids. V dropped 6 bases and J dropped 5 bases, with 11 bases sitting between them. CDR1 and CDR2 from the germline V gene are MNHEY and SVGAGI. In nucleotides, the CDR3 is TGTGCCAGCAGCCCCTGGGGCCGAAACACCATATATTTT. Its translation is CASSPWGRNTIYF.

The chain is built from TRBV6-5 and TRBJ1-1; 7 nucleotides match TRBD1. Germline trimming cut 7 bases from V and 4 bases from J; bases unmatched to any gene: 6. The germline V gene encodes CDR1 MNHEY and CDR2 SVGAGI. The CDR3 spans 13 residues. For the CDR3, the DNA is TGTGCCAGCACCTACAGGGGAAGCACTGAAGCTTTCTTT. This codes for CASTYRGSTEAFF.